These T cell receptor beta chains were read from a single sample in a study of blood T cells in healthy people across ages. TCRdb reprocessed the 5' RACE reads via MiXCR and lists one record per CDR3 protein. The sample contains roughly 1,800,000 distinct CDR3 sequences, about 49% of which appear only once. The sample comprised blood. Receptor source: a middle-aged woman in good health. Each CDR3 is given with its conserved first and last residue. The order of the fields is V gene, D gene, J gene, clone size, CDR3 protein, CDR3 DNA. A D gene is named only where the DNA matches it firmly. Clone sizes are given selectively: once, few, many, or a class where the clone is expanded.

V: TRBV28; D: NA; J: TRBJ2-1; size: NA; CDR3: CASSLQGSGSYNEQFF; DNA: TGTGCCAGCAGTTTGCAGGGATCGGGCTCCTACAATGAGCAGTTCTTC
V: TRBV11-2; D: NA; J: TRBJ2-1; size: NA; CDR3: CASSPQQSSYNEQFF; DNA: TGTGCCAGCAGCCCACAACAGAGCTCCTACAATGAGCAGTTCTTC
V: TRBV28; D: NA; J: TRBJ2-5; size: NA; CDR3: CASSVRGIGTQYF; DNA: TGTGCCAGCAGTGTACGGGGGATAGGGACCCAGTACTTC
V: TRBV5-1; D: NA; J: TRBJ1-6; size: few; CDR3: CASSLDGPPGSPLHF; DNA: TGCGCCAGCAGCTTGGACGGGCCTCCTGGGTCACCCCTCCACTTT
V: TRBV3-1; D: TRBD2; J: TRBJ2-4; size: NA; CDR3: CASSPGLAGAAGKNIQYF; DNA: TGTGCCAGCAGCCCCGGACTAGCGGGCGCAGCGGGCAAAAACATTCAGTACTTC
V: TRBV4-1; D: TRBD1; J: TRBJ2-6; size: NA; CDR3: CASSQATGQGSSGANVLTF; DNA: TGCGCCAGCAGCCAAGCGACGGGACAGGGTAGCTCTGGGGCCAACGTCCTGACTTTC
V: TRBV20-1; D: NA; J: TRBJ1-2; size: once; CDR3: CSARSGTLGTF; DNA: TGCAGTGCTAGATCCGGGACGCTCGGCACCTTC
V: TRBV7-2; D: TRBD2; J: TRBJ2-5; size: few; CDR3: CASSLVPSGLETQYF; DNA: TGTGCCAGCAGCTTAGTTCCTAGCGGGTTAGAGACCCAGTACTTC
V: TRBV5-6; D: NA; J: TRBJ2-5; size: NA; CDR3: CASSFLGREQYF; DNA: TGTGCCAGCAGCTTTTTGGGACGAGAGCAGTACTTC
V: TRBV5-1; D: TRBD1; J: TRBJ1-6; size: NA; CDR3: CASSTGQGSPSSPLHF; DNA: TGCGCCAGCAGCACGGGACAGGGGTCCCCATCCTCACCCCTCCACTTT
V: TRBV29-1; D: NA; J: TRBJ2-1; size: few; CDR3: CSVEDLYRATGNEQFF; DNA: TGCAGCGTTGAAGATTTATACAGAGCAACTGGGAATGAGCAGTTCTTC
V: TRBV10-3; D: TRBD1; J: TRBJ1-1; size: NA; CDR3: CAICESTGRAEAFF; DNA: TGTGCCATCTGTGAGTCGACAGGGCGGGCTGAAGCTTTCTTT
V: TRBV5-1; D: NA; J: TRBJ2-1; size: NA; CDR3: CASSRRGDEQFF; DNA: TGCGCCAGCAGCCGCAGAGGGGATGAGCAGTTCTTC
V: TRBV5-1; D: NA; J: TRBJ2-2; size: NA; CDR3: CASSLFSVGTGELFF; DNA: TGCGCCAGCAGCTTGTTCAGTGTGGGCACCGGGGAGCTGTTTTTT
V: TRBV6-5; D: TRBD1; J: TRBJ1-4; size: NA; CDR3: CASSYYGYRGGLTDEKLFF; DNA: TGTGCCAGCAGTTACTATGGATACAGGGGGGGGCTGACGGATGAAAAACTGTTTTTT